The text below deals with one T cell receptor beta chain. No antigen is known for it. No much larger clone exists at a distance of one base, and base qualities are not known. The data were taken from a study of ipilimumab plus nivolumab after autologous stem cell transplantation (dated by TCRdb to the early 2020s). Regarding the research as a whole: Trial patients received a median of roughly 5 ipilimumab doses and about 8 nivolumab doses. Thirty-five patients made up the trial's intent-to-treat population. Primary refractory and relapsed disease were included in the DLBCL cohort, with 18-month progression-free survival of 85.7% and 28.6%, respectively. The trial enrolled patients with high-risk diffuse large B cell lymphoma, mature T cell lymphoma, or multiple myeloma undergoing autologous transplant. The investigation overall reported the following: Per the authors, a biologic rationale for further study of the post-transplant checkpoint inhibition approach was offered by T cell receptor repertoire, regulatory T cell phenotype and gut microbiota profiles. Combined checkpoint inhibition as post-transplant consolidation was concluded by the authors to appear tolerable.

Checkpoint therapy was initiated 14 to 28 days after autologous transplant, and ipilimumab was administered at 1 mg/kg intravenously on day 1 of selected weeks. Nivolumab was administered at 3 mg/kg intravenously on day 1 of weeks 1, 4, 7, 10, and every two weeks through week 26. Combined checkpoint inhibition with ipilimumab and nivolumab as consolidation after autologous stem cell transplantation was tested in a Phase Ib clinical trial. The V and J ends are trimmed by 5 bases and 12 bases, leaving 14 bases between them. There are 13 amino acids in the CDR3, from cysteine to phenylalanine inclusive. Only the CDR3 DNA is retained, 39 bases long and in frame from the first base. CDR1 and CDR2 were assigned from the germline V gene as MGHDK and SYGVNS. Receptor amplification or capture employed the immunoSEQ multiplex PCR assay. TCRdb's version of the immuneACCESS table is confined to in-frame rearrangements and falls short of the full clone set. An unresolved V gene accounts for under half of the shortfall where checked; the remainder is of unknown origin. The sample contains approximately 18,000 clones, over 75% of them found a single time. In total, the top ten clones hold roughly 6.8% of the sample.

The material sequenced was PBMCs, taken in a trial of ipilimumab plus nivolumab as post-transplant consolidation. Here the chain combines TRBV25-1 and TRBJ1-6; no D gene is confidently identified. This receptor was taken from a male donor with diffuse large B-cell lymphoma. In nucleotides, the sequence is TGTGCCAGCAGTAACACCGGAGTGGGACCCCTCCACTTT. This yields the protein CASSNTGVGPLHF.